One sample yielded the 20 T cell receptor beta chains listed below, sequenced in a study of cytomegalovirus exposure and HLA in healthy donors. Clones were read by immunoSEQ multiplex PCR, and TCRdb kept only the in-frame ones, dropping some. The sample has 150,000 to 200,000 clones, roughly four fifths seen once; the top ten hold around 2.8%. Sequenced: PBMCs. These receptors were obtained from a young woman in good health and CMV-seropositive.

The DNA of the CDR3 is TGTGCCAGCATTGATAGTAGCGGGGGGAGGAATGAGCAGTTCTTC. Its protein is CASIDSSGGRNEQFF. The chain employs TRBV6-6 and TRBJ2-1; 10 nucleotides line up with TRBD2. Germline assignment: CDR1 MNHNY and CDR2 SVGAGI (reference sequence). The CDR3 totals 15 residues. V lost 7 bases, J lost 7 bases, and 10 bases stayed unmatched.

This clone showed up just a few times. This chain's CDR3 is CASSSPPRQDSPLHF. CDR3 DNA: TGTGCCAGCAGCTCCCCTCCCCGACAGGATTCACCCCTCCACTTT. The chain recombines TRBV27 with TRBJ1-6; possible D gene TRBD1, 6 bases. The CDR3 is 15 residues long. V was cut by 6 bases and J by 8 bases, with 17 bases left in between. Looked up from germline, CDR1 is MNHEY and CDR2 is SMNVEV (reference sequence).

V gene TRBV4-3 combines with J gene TRBJ2-1, with 7 bases matching TRBD2. V dropped 1 base and J dropped 5; count of bases not matched to a gene: 14. The length of the CDR3 is 18 residues. The germline V gene has CDR1 LGHNA and CDR2 YSLEER. The CDR3 here is CASSQAVGLLGLNNEQFF. In nucleotides, the CDR3 is TGCGCCAGCAGCCAAGCAGTGGGACTACTTGGTTTGAACAATGAGCAGTTCTTC.

The chain couples TRBV4-1 to TRBJ1-2, with D possibly matching TRBD1 (6 bases). The CDR3 contains 16 residues. The V and J ends lost 0 bases and 7 bases respectively, with 18 bases between them. CDR1 MGHRA and CDR2 YSYEKL come from the germline V gene. The CDR3 DNA reads TGCGCCAGCAGCCAAGAAGACAGACAGGCGGTAGGTGGCTACACCTTC. This sequence encodes CASSQEDRQAVGGYTF.

V usage is TRBV5-6 and J usage is TRBJ2-4; D may be TRBD2 (6 bases). V lost 3 bases to trimming and J lost 0 bases, with 7 bases between them. Germline values: CDR1 SGHDT, CDR2 YYEEEE. The CDR3 is 14 residues long. The CDR3 is CASSSGVAKNIQYF. The CDR3 DNA reads TGTGCCAGCAGCTCGGGGGTAGCCAAAAACATTCAGTACTTC.

This sequence joins TRBV29-1 and TRBJ2-1, with D possibly being TRBD1 (5 bases). The CDR3 covers 13 residues. Trimming took 7 bases from V and 4 from J, leaving 14 bases between them. CDR1 is SQVTM and CDR2 is ANQGSEA in the germline V gene. The DNA for the CDR3 is TGCAGCGCCCGACAGAACCTATACAATGAGCAGTTCTTC. Translated, it gives CSARQNLYNEQFF.

The rearrangement uses TRBV29-1 and TRBJ2-1; the D gene is possibly TRBD1 (6 bases). Germline V CDR1 and CDR2: SQVTM, ANQGSEA. The V end was cut by 4 bases, the J end by 3 bases, with 10 bases between. The CDR3 spans 13 residues. The CDR3 DNA reads as TGCAGCGTTGGAACAGGGAACTACAATGAGCAGTTCTTC. This codes for CSVGTGNYNEQFF.

The CDR3 DNA sequence: TGCGCCAGCAGCCACCAGGAGCGGGGGGGCCCAGAGACCCAGTACTTC. The encoded protein is CASSHQERGGPETQYF. The chain employs TRBV4-1 and TRBJ2-5; 10 nucleotides align to TRBD2. The germline CDR1 and CDR2 sequences are MGHRA and YSYEKL. V gave up 3 bases and J gave up 4 bases; unmatched junction bases: 8. The CDR3 is 16 residues long.

The genes are TRBV19 and TRBJ1-2; the D gene is possibly TRBD1 (6 bases). Germline V gene sequence: CDR1 LNHDA, CDR2 SQIVND (reference sequence). Trimming stripped 3 bases from V and 4 bases from J, with 18 bases between. This CDR3 region has 16 residues. The CDR3 region has the DNA TGTGCCAGTAGTATTTCTTTTGCAGGGGCCGGCTATGGCTACACCTTC. Residues: CASSISFAGAGYGYTF.

The gene calls are TRBV5-4 and TRBJ1-1; 7 nucleotides align to TRBD1. V dropped 4 bases and J dropped 6; count of bases not matched to a gene: 12. CDR1 is SGHNT and CDR2 is YYREEE in the germline V gene (reference sequence). The CDR3 runs 15 residues. In nucleotides, the CDR3 is TGTGCCAGCAGCGACCGAATGACAGGGCGGGCTGAAGCTTTCTTT. This gives the protein CASSDRMTGRAEAFF.

The V call is TRBV4-1, the J call TRBJ2-5, with a possible D match to TRBD2 (7 bases). Per the germline V gene, CDR1 is MGHRA and CDR2 is YSYEKL. V was clipped by 0 bases and J by 5 bases, with 16 bases between them. The CDR3 has 16 residues. As DNA, the CDR3 is TGCGCCAGCAGCCAAGATCGGGGAGGGGGGCGTGAGACCCAGTACTTC. This codes for CASSQDRGGGRETQYF.

V usage is TRBV9 and J usage is TRBJ1-1; 8 nucleotides agree with TRBD1. This CDR3 is built from 13 residues. J gave up 10 bases and V 3 bases, and 8 bases lay outside the gene matches. Germline loops: CDR1 SGDLS, CDR2 YYNGEE. CDR3 residues: CASSAQNRGTAFF. In nucleotides, the CDR3 is TGTGCCAGCAGCGCACAAAACAGGGGGACAGCTTTCTTT.

CDR3 residues: CAIGGTGDSPLHF. In DNA, the CDR3 is TGTGCCATTGGGGGGACAGGGGATTCACCCCTCCACTTT. The gene calls are TRBV10-3 and TRBJ1-6; 10 nucleotides line up with TRBD1. The V gene's germline CDR1 is ENHRY and CDR2 SYGVKD. This CDR3 comprises 13 residues. V shed 9 bases, J shed 8 bases, and the junction held 4 bases outside the gene matches.

The chain couples TRBV11-2 to TRBJ2-2, with TRBD2 matching 8 bases. The junction had 11 bases not matched to a gene; V was cut back by 5 bases and J by 6 bases. Germline CDR1 SGHAT, CDR2 FQNNGV. CDR3 length: 16 residues. Here the CDR3 DNA reads TGTGCCAGCAGCCGGCGGTCGGGACTAGTGGCCGGGGAGCTGTTTTTT. This encodes CASSRRSGLVAGELFF.

This clone was recorded only once. The chain combines TRBV7-2 with TRBJ2-2; TRBD2 matches 8 bases. J was trimmed by 3 bases and V by 3 bases; bases with no gene match: 12. This CDR3 is 18 amino acids long. In germline, CDR1 is SGHTA, CDR2 FQGNSA. The CDR3 bases are TGTGCCAGCAGCTTGACTAGCGCCAGGATCTTAGACACCGGGGAGCTGTTTTTT. This gives the protein CASSLTSARILDTGELFF.

This clone was seen ten or more times. The rearrangement uses TRBV9 and TRBJ2-2; TRBD2 aligns across 9 bases. This CDR3 has 17 amino acids. The germline V gene has CDR1 SGDLS and CDR2 YYNGEE. The junction had 9 bases not matched to a gene; V was cut back by 4 bases and J by 2 bases. CDR3 loop: CASSPSRGGANTGELFF. The CDR3 DNA reads TGTGCCAGCAGCCCGTCTCGCGGGGGGGCTAACACCGGGGAGCTGTTTTTT.

The chain joins TRBV21-1 to TRBJ2-2; no check of the table's D call, TRBD2, against the DNA was made. TRBV21-1 is noted as a pseudogene. The CDR3 covers 16 residues. CDR3: CASSTTRGVRDGELFF. As DNA, the CDR3 is TGTGCCAGCAGCACCACCCGGGGAGTGCGGGACGGGGAGCTGTTTTTT.

This chain links TRBV28 with TRBJ1-4; D is perhaps TRBD1 (6 bases). V lost 9 bases to trimming and J lost 7 bases, with 18 bases between them. CDR3 length equals 14 residues. Germline V gene data show CDR1 as MDHEN and CDR2 as SYDVKM. The CDR3 reads CASLSTGQGEKLFF. CDR3 DNA sequence: TGTGCCAGTCTATCTACAGGGCAAGGTGAAAAACTGTTTTTT.

The V gene is TRBV7-6, the J gene TRBJ2-5, with a tentative D call TRBD2 (6 bases). CDR3 length: 16 amino acids. Trimming cost V 2 bases and J 4 bases, with 17 bases left between them. Looked up from germline, CDR1 is SGHVS and CDR2 is FNYEAQ. DNA for the CDR3: TGTGCCAGCAGCTTAAGGGGACTGTGGGGTGCAGAGACCCAGTACTTC. Amino acids: CASSLRGLWGAETQYF.

The CDR3 DNA reads as TGTGCCAGCAGCGTAGTAGGAGGACGGGGATTGAACGAGCAGTACTTC. Amino acid sequence: CASSVVGGRGLNEQYF. The rearrangement joins TRBV9 to TRBJ2-7; TRBD2 is a possible D gene (5 bases). Trimming took 0 bases from V and 5 from J, leaving 18 bases between them. There are 16 residues in the CDR3. Germline-derived CDR1 and CDR2 are SGDLS and YYNGEE.